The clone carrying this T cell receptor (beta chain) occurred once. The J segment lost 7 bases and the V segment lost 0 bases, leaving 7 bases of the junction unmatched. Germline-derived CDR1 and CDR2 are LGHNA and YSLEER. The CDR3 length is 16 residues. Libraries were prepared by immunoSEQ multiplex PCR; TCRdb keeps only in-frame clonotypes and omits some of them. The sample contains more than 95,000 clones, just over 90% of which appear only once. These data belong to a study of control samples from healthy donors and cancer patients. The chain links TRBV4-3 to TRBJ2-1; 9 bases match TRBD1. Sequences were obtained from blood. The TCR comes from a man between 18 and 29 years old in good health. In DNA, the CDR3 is TGCGCCAGCAGCCAAGACCGAGGGACAGGGAAGAATGAGCAGTTCTTC. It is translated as CASSQDRGTGKNEQFF.